The 9 T cell receptor beta chains reported below all come from one sample, sequenced in a study of T cells in Graves' hyperthyroidism and ophthalmopathy. TCR beta CDR3 regions were amplified from RNA transcripts. An initial round of RT-PCR targeting the TCR CDR3 relied on the HTBI primer set. Using its own MiXCR run on the multiplex PCR reads, TCRdb lists one record per CDR3 protein. Among about 840,000 distinct CDR3 sequences, 35% to 40% were seen once, and the ten largest hold 8.9%. Sequencing was performed on blood. The receptors stem from a man aged 18 to 30 with Graves' hyperthyroidism.

This rearrangement joins TRBV20-1 to TRBJ2-7; 13 bases align to TRBD2. From germline, CDR1 is DFQATT and CDR2 SNEGSKA (reference sequence). V shed 0 bases and J 2 bases; nucleotides not matched to a gene: 1. This CDR3 comprises 15 residues. CDR3 region: CSARDGTSGTYEQYF. The CDR3 DNA is TGCAGTGCTAGAGATGGGACTAGCGGGACCTACGAGCAGTACTTC.

In regard to this clonotype: A much more abundant neighbour one base away suggests this may be a read error. V and J are TRBV2 and TRBJ1-5, with TRBD1 matching over 9 bases. The CDR3 has 16 amino acids. CDR1 and CDR2 (germline): SNHLY, FYNNEI. Here the CDR3 reads CASRGGQGAGNQPRHF. Here the CDR3 DNA reads TGTGCCAGCAGGGGGGGACAGGGAGCTGGCAATCAGCCCCGGCATTTT. Looking up the rest from reference TRBV2 and TRBJ1-5 gives the full variable domain: EPEVTQTPSHQVTQMGQEVILRCVPISNHLYFYWYRQILGQKVEFLVSFYNNEISEKSEIFDDQFSVERPDGSNFTLKIRSTKLEDSAMYFCASRGGQGAGNQPRHFGDGTRLSIL.

Ten or more counts support this clonotype. The chain carries TRBV29-1 and TRBJ1-1; 8 bases are a match to TRBD1. V trimming: 3 bases; J trimming: 4 bases; junction bases outside the gene matches: 13. The length of the CDR3 is 16 residues. Germline CDR1 reads SQVTM; CDR2 reads ANQGSEA. The CDR3 sequence is CSVDSDRVDLGTEAFF. In nucleotides, the CDR3 is TGCAGCGTTGACTCGGACAGGGTTGATCTGGGCACTGAAGCTTTCTTT. Filled out from reference TRBV29-1 and TRBJ1-1, the complete variable domain reads SAVISQKPSRDICQRGTSLTIQCQVDSQVTMMFWYRQQPGQSLTLIATANQGSEATYESGFVIDKFPISRPNLTFSTLTVSNMSPEDSSIYLCSVDSDRVDLGTEAFFGQGTRLTVV.

This clonotype occurred a few times. The J gene is TRBJ1-4, the V gene TRBV5-4; 7 bases map to TRBD1. There are 16 residues in the CDR3. Germline CDR1 is SGHNT and CDR2 is YYREEE (reference sequence). Germline trimming cut 0 bases from V and 3 bases from J; bases unmatched to any gene: 5. The DNA of the CDR3 is TGTGCCAGCAGCTTGGGGACAGGCGGGCCTAATGAAAAACTGTTTTTT. The encoded protein is CASSLGTGGPNEKLFF.

Only one count was recorded for this clonotype. The genes are TRBV5-6 and TRBJ2-5; D remains unclear. The CDR3 loop spans 15 amino acids. Germline V gene sequence: CDR1 SGHDT, CDR2 YYEEEE. V gave up 1 base and J gave up 1 base, with 11 bases separating them. CDR3 sequence reads: CASSLWYVGQETQYF. DNA for the CDR3: TGTGCCAGCAGCTTGTGGTATGTTGGCCAAGAGACCCAGTACTTC.

The table lists this clonotype with many counts. This chain connects TRBV29-1 to TRBJ1-1, with D possibly matching TRBD1 (5 bases). The CDR3 has 13 residues. Germline CDR1 SQVTM, CDR2 ANQGSEA. V was trimmed by 5 bases and J by 3 bases, leaving 13 bases between them. In nucleotides, the CDR3 is TGCAGCGTTCTCCGCAGGGCGGACACTGAAGCTTTCTTT. Translation: CSVLRRADTEAFF.

The CDR3 is CASSDAYRGRSYF. CDR3 in DNA: TGTGCCAGCAGCGACGCTTACAGGGGGCGTTCGTACTTC. The chain has TRBV7-9 and TRBJ2-7; 9 positions agree with TRBD1. V gave up 5 bases and J gave up 12 bases; unmatched junction bases: 11. In germline, CDR1 is SEHNR, CDR2 FQNEAQ (reference sequence). CDR3 length: 13 residues.

This clonotype came up once. The rearrangement joins TRBV29-1 to TRBJ2-7; the match to TRBD1 covers 7 bases. Losses at the gene ends were 8 bases for V and 0 bases for J; bases not matched to a gene: 10. The V gene's germline CDR1 is SQVTM and CDR2 ANQGSEA. CDR3 length: 14 residues. The CDR3: CSTQDRRLSYEQYF. The CDR3 nucleotides are TGCAGCACCCAGGACAGGCGCCTCTCCTACGAGCAGTACTTC.

As for this clonotype: With a much larger clone just one base away, this may be a read error. V usage is TRBV7-2 and J usage is TRBJ2-5; weak D call: TRBD1 (6 bases). The CDR3 extends over 14 amino acids. Germline lookup yields CDR1 SGHTA and CDR2 FQGNSA. The ends were cut back, 4 bases at V and 7 bases at J, with 16 bases in the middle. In DNA form, the CDR3 reads TGTGCCAGCAGCTCGCCAACAGGGTTGGGGACCCAGTACTTC. Protein: CASSSPTGLGTQYF.